This T cell receptor (beta chain) was found in a study of cytomegalovirus exposure and HLA in healthy donors. Assay: immunoSEQ multiplex PCR; the TCRdb copy retains only in-frame clones and omits some. Among around 70,000 clones listed, approximately 95% were seen once. From germline, CDR1 is SGHAT and CDR2 FQDESV (reference sequence). V lost 5 bases to trimming and J lost 2 bases, with 16 bases between them. The CDR3 is made up of 17 amino acids. General study findings and limits: 150 or so TCR beta chains were listed as cytomegalovirus-associated. Reported results showed that the classifier diagnosed cytomegalovirus status with high specificity and sensitivity. As confirmed in vitro, a few CMV-associated chains were specific for CMV antigens.

Notes on this clone: Its antigen is unknown.

The sequence was obtained from a man younger than 30 in good health and CMV-seropositive. The rearrangement links TRBV11-1 to TRBJ2-6, with D tentatively TRBD1 (5 bases). The sequenced sample consisted of PBMCs. Here the CDR3 reads CASSLASGFPGANVLTF. The CDR3 DNA sequence: TGTGCCAGCAGCCTTGCCTCAGGGTTTCCTGGGGCCAACGTCCTGACTTTC.